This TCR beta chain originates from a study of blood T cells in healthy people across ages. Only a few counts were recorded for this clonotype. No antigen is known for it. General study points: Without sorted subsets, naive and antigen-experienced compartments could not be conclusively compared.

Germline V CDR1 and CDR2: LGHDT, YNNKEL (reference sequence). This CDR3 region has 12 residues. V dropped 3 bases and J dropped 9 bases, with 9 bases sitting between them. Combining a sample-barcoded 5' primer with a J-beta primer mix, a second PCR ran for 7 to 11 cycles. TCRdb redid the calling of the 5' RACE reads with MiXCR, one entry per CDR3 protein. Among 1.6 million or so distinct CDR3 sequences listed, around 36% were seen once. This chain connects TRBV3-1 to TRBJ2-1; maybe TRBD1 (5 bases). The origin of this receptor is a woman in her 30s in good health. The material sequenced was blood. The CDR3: CASSQRRGEQFF. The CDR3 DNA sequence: TGTGCCAGCAGCCAGAGAAGGGGTGAGCAGTTCTTC.